This TCR beta chain was sequenced for a study of identical twins. This clonotype has just a few counts. Its specificity is unknown. TCRdb independently ran MiXCR on the 5' RACE reads; one entry per CDR3 protein. The sample records about 240,000 distinct CDR3 sequences, approximately 12% being singletons. The study's findings and limits: Sharing of beta out-of-frame sequences by twins showed a weaker excess. Out-of-frame alpha sequences that twins shared showed excess low generation probability. Memory repertoires showed no such pattern, whereas abundant cord blood beta clonotypes carried fewer insertions.

CDR1 and CDR2 from the germline V gene are DFQATT and SNEGSKA (reference sequence). Losses at the gene ends were 6 bases for V and 8 bases for J; bases not matched to a gene: 3. The CDR3 runs to 12 residues. The same data also contributed to another study, on yellow fever vaccine responses in identical twins.

Sequencing was performed on memory (CD45RO+) T cells sorted from blood. The rearrangement uses TRBV20-1 and TRBJ2-1, with 11 positions matching TRBD2. This TCR was recovered from a woman aged 18-35 years in good health. In nucleotides, the CDR3 is TGCAGTGCAACTAGCGGGAGCCATGAGCAGTTCTTC. Its translation: CSATSGSHEQFF.